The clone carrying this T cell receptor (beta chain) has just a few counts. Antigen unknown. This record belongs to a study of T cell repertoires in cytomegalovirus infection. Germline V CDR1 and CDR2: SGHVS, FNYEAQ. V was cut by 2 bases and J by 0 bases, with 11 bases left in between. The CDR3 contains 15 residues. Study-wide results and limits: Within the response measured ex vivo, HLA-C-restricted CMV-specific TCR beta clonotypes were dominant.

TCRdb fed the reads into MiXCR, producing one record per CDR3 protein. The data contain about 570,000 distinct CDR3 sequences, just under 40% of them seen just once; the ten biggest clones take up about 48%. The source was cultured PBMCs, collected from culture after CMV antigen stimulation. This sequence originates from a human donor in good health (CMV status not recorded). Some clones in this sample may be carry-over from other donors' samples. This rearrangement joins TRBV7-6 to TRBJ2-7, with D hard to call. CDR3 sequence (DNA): TGTGCCAGCAGCTTAACCCCTGGTAGCTCCTACGAGCAGTACTTC. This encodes CASSLTPGSSYEQYF.